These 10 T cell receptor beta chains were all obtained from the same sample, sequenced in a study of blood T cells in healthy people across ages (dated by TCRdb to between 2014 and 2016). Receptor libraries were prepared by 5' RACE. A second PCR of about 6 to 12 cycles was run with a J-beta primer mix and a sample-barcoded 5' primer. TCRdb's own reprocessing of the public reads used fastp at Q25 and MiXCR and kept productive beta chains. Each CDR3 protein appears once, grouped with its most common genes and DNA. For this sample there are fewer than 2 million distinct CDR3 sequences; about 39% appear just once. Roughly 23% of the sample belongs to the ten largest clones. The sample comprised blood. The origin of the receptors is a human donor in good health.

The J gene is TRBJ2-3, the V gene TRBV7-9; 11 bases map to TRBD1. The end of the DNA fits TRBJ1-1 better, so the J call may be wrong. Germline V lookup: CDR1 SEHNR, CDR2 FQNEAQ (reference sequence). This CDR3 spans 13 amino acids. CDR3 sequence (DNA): TGTGCCAGCAGCCATGGGACAGGGGGATTAGCTTTCTTT. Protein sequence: CASSHGTGGLAFF.

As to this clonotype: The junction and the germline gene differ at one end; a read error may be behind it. The CDR3 spells CASTGDRNEKRFF. Written as DNA, the CDR3 is TGTGCCAGTACCGGGGACCGAAATGAAAAACGGTTTTTT. J is TRBJ1-4 and V is TRBV25-1, with D possibly being TRBD1 (5 bases). Per the germline V gene, CDR1 is MGHDK and CDR2 is SYGVNS. The CDR3 totals 13 residues.

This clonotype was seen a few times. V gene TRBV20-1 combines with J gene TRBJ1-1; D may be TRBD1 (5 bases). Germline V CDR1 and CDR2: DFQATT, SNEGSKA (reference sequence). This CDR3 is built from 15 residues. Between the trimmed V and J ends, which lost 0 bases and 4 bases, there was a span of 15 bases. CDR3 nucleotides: TGCAGTGCTAGAGATCATGGGGGGAGTAGCACTGAAGCTTTCTTT. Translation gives CSARDHGGSSTEAFF.

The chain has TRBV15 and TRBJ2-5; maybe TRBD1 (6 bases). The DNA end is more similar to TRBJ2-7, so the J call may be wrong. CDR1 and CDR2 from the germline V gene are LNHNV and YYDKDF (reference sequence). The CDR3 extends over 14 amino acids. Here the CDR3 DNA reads TGTGCCACCAGCAGAGGTAACAGGGAGTACGAGCAGTACTTC. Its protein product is CATSRGNREYEQYF.

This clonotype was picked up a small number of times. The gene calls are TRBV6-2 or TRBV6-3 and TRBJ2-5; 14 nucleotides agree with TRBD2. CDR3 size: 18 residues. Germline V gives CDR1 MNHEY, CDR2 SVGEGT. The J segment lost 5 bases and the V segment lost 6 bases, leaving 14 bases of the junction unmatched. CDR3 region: CASSFTLTSGGAYETQYF. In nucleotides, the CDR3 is TGTGCCAGCAGCTTTACCCTGACTAGCGGGGGGGCCTATGAGACCCAGTACTTC.

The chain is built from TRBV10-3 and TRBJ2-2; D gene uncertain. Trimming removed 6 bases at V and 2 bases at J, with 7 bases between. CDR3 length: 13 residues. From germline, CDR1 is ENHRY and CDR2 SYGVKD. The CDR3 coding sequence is TGTGCCATCAGCCCGGAAAACACCGGGGAGCTGTTTTTT. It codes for CAISPENTGELFF.

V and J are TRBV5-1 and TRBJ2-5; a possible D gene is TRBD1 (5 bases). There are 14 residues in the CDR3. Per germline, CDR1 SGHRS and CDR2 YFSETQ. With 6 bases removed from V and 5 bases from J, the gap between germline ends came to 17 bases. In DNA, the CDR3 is TGCGCCAGCACCTCCCCAGGGTCCGGGGAGACCCAGTACTTC. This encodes CASTSPGSGETQYF.

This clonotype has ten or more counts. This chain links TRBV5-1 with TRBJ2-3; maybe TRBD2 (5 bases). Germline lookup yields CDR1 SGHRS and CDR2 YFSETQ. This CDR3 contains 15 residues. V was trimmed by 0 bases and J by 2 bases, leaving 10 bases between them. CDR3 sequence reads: CASSLDGSSTDTQYF. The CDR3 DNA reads TGCGCCAGCAGCTTGGATGGGAGTTCCACAGATACGCAGTATTTT.

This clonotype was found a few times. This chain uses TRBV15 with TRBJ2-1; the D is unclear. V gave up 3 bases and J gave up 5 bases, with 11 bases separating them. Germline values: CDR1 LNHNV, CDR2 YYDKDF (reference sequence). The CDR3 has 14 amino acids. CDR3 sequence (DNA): TGTGCCACCAGCAGTTGGGTAACGGACAATGAGCAGTTCTTC. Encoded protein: CATSSWVTDNEQFF.

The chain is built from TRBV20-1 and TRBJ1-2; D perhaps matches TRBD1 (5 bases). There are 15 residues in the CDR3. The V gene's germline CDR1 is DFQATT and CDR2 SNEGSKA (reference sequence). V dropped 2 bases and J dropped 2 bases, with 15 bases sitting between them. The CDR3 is CSARNRAGGNYGYTF. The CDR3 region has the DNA TGCAGTGCTAGAAATAGGGCGGGGGGGAACTATGGCTACACCTTC.